This TCR beta chain was found in a study of T cell clones after liver transplantation. As for the study in general: TCRbeta sequencing after a pre-transplant mixed lymphocyte reaction identified graft-donor-reactive clones, later tracked in post-transplant blood. Samples came pre-transplant, pre-randomization before withdrawal, and post-randomization after withdrawal ended.

Method: immunoSEQ multiplex PCR; TCRdb's copy keeps in-frame clones and lacks some. The sample includes 12,000 to 15,000 clones, roughly 84% of them seen just once. Findings and limits, study-wide: In most of the 8 subjects, circulating graft-donor-reactive CD4 TCRbeta sequences fell significantly after transplant. Graft donor-reactive T cells may have migrated into the graft rather than being deleted.

With respect to this clone: Its antigen is unknown.

CDR1 and CDR2 from the germline V gene are SGHAT and FQNNGV. Trimming took off 5 bases at V and 0 bases at J, with 11 bases between the two ends. This CDR3 is built from 15 residues. The rearrangement links TRBV11-2 to TRBJ1-5, with D perhaps TRBD1 (6 bases). Sequences were derived from CD8+ T cells from blood, sampled 45 to 50 months after liver transplant. This TCR derives from a human patient who received a liver transplant. Some T cells may be graft donor cells. In DNA form, the CDR3 reads TGTGCCAGCAGCCCCGGACAGTATAGCAATCAGCCCCAGCATTTT. Translating it yields CASSPGQYSNQPQHF.